The 18 T cell receptor beta chains listed next were all sequenced from one sample in a study of blood T cell repertoires in COVID-19 (dated by TCRdb to the early 2020s). Receptor libraries were prepared by the immunoSEQ multiplex PCR assay. TCRdb provides this immuneACCESS table in a form limited to in-frame rearrangements. Some clones are lacking; in checked studies, under half of them reflect an unresolved V gene, and why the rest are absent is not known. Within this sample are around 320,000 clones, with roughly nine tenths of them counted one time only. 11% of the sample is held by the ten biggest clonotypes. Material: peripheral blood. These receptors came from a woman younger than 45 with COVID-19, enrolled during active disease.

This chain uses TRBV7-2 with TRBJ1-1, with D perhaps TRBD1 (5 bases). Per germline, CDR1 SGHTA and CDR2 FQGNSA. The CDR3 length is 13 residues. The V end was cut by 4 bases, the J end by 4 bases, with 10 bases between. CDR3 sequence reads: CASSSLGGTEAFF. DNA of the CDR3: TGTGCCAGCAGCTCCCTGGGGGGCACTGAAGCTTTCTTT.

This clone was counted only a few times. The gene calls are TRBV11-2 and TRBJ1-6; the D gene is possibly TRBD1 (6 bases). Germline values: CDR1 SGHAT, CDR2 FQNNGV. Trimming shortened V by 5 bases and J by 9 bases, and 8 bases separated the two germline ends. This CDR3 is 12 amino acids long. The CDR3: CASSQGSSPLHF. The CDR3 region has the DNA TGTGCCAGCAGCCAGGGGTCTTCACCCCTCCACTTT.

The genes are TRBV27 and TRBJ1-2; 7 positions match TRBD1. This CDR3 contains 14 residues. The junction had 6 bases not matched to a gene; V was cut back by 4 bases and J by 4 bases. Germline CDR1 is MNHEY and CDR2 is SMNVEV (reference sequence). Written as DNA, the CDR3 is TGTGCCAGCAGTTCAAGGACAGGCCTCTATGGCTACACCTTC. Translation: CASSSRTGLYGYTF.

The CDR3 bases are TGTGCCAGTAGAAGTTTCGGGAATCAGCCCCAGCATTTT. Translation gives CASRSFGNQPQHF. The genes are TRBV19 and TRBJ1-5, with D unclear. Germline CDR1 is LNHDA and CDR2 is SQIVND (reference sequence). Trimming cost V 6 bases and J 4 bases, with 10 bases left between them. The CDR3 extends over 13 amino acids.

The chain recombines TRBV3-1 (or the pseudogene TRBV3-2) with TRBJ2-3, with 11 bases fitting TRBD2. The CDR3 extends over 16 amino acids. The germline gives CDR1 LGHDT, CDR2 YNNKEL (reference sequence). V trimming: 4 bases; J trimming: 5 bases; junction bases outside the gene matches: 8. CDR3 sequence: CASSPQVLAGEDTQYF. The DNA of the CDR3 is TGTGCCAGCAGCCCTCAAGTACTAGCGGGGGAAGATACGCAGTATTTT.

The rearrangement uses TRBV7-6 and TRBJ2-3, with D possibly TRBD1 on 6 matching bases. Germline CDR1 SGHVS, CDR2 FNYEAQ. Trimming took 4 bases from V and 0 from J, leaving 11 bases between them. The CDR3 covers 15 residues. The CDR3 loop is CASSSFQGSTDTQYF. The CDR3 region has the DNA TGTGCCAGCAGCTCGTTCCAGGGGAGCACAGATACGCAGTATTTT.

This sequence joins TRBV5-6 and TRBJ1-1; 8 bases fit TRBD1. The CDR3 loop spans 14 amino acids. CDR1 and CDR2 (germline): SGHDT, YYEEEE. Trimming removed 4 bases from V and 1 base from J; junction bases left unmatched: 3. CDR3 nucleotides: TGTGCCAGCAGCAACGGACAGGGGAACACTGAAGCTTTCTTT. It translates to CASSNGQGNTEAFF.

V and J are TRBV7-9 and TRBJ2-1; 9 bases are shared with TRBD2. V lost 1 base, J lost 9 bases, and 7 bases stayed unmatched. The germline V gene encodes CDR1 SEHNR and CDR2 FQNEAQ (reference sequence). The CDR3 loop spans 15 amino acids. DNA for the CDR3: TGTGCCAGCAGCTTAGTTGCTAGCGGGGTGGGTGAGCAGTTCTTC. This translates into CASSLVASGVGEQFF.

This sequence joins TRBV5-1 and TRBJ2-7, with TRBD2 identical over 13 bases. This CDR3 has 18 residues. Germline values: CDR1 SGHRS, CDR2 YFSETQ. The ends lost 4 bases at V and 0 bases at J; junction bases unmatched: 10. CDR3 in amino acids: CASSGGLAGAGSSYEQYF. The CDR3 DNA is TGCGCCAGCAGCGGAGGACTAGCGGGGGCCGGAAGCTCCTACGAGCAGTACTTC.

This chain links TRBV7-6 with TRBJ2-3, with 7 bases identical to TRBD1. The CDR3 is 16 residues long. The junction had 8 bases not matched to a gene; V was cut back by 3 bases and J by 2 bases. CDR1 and CDR2 (germline): SGHVS, FNYEAQ. This chain's CDR3 is CASSFGSQGPTDTQYF. The CDR3 DNA reads TGTGCCAGCAGCTTCGGGTCACAGGGGCCCACAGATACGCAGTATTTT. Based on the CDR3 plus reference TRBV7-6 and TRBJ2-3, the full variable domain is GAGVSQSPRYKVTKRGQDVALRCDPISGHVSLYWYRQALGQGPEFLTYFNYEAQQDKSGLPNDRFSAERPEGSISTLTIQRTEQRDSAMYRCASSFGSQGPTDTQYFGPGTRLTVL.

The J gene is TRBJ2-3, the V gene TRBV6-5, with TRBD2 matching over 11 bases. Looked up from germline, CDR1 is MNHEY and CDR2 is SVGAGI. V was clipped by 11 bases and J by 7 bases; unmatched bases: 14. The CDR3 extends over 15 amino acids. CDR3 nucleotides: TGTGCCTCCCTGCTAGCGGGGGGTGTCACTTATACGCAGTATTTT. This sequence encodes CASLLAGGVTYTQYF.

This chain uses TRBV30 with TRBJ1-2, with D tentatively TRBD1 (6 bases). The CDR3 covers 13 residues. Germline CDR1 and CDR2: GTSNPN and SVGIG (reference sequence). In DNA form, the CDR3 reads TGTAAAGACAGGTTGAGGCCAGGCTATGGCTACACCTTC. This encodes CKDRLRPGYGYTF.

This clone has just a few counts. The chain recombines TRBV5-1 with TRBJ1-1; 8 bases fit TRBD1. The CDR3 spans 14 residues. CDR1 and CDR2 from the germline V gene are SGHRS and YFSETQ. V shed 4 bases and J 8 bases; nucleotides not matched to a gene: 10. CDR3 DNA sequence: TGCGCCAGCAGCACTGGACAGGGCCGATCCGAAGCTTTCTTT. Its translation: CASSTGQGRSEAFF.

The rearrangement uses TRBV23-1 and TRBJ1-5; 10 bases line up with TRBD1. TRBV23-1 is an open reading frame whose function is uncertain. This CDR3 has 17 residues. V shed 8 bases and J 6 bases; nucleotides not matched to a gene: 16. In DNA, the CDR3 is TGCGCCAGCCGCGGGGACAGGGGCTTCCTAAGGGGTCAGCCCCAGCATTTT. This sequence encodes CASRGDRGFLRGQPQHF.

The chain is built from TRBV4-1 and TRBJ2-5; a weak D match, TRBD1 (6 bases). The CDR3 sequence is 13 residues long. V was shortened by 5 bases and J by 3 bases, with 10 bases between the two germline ends. CDR1 MGHRA and CDR2 YSYEKL come from the germline V gene. Here the CDR3 reads CASSAPGEETQYF. The CDR3 DNA is TGCGCCAGCAGCGCCCCAGGGGAAGAGACCCAGTACTTC.

The chain has TRBV9 and TRBJ2-3; 11 nucleotides align to TRBD2. CDR3 length: 16 residues. V lost 6 bases to trimming and J lost 11 bases; unmatched junction nucleotides: 17. The germline CDR1 and CDR2 sequences are SGDLS and YYNGEE. DNA of the CDR3: TGTGCCAGCACCCCCGCGGGACTAGCGGCACGAATCGGGCAGTATTTT. The encoded protein is CASTPAGLAARIGQYF. Filled out from reference TRBV9 and TRBJ2-3, the complete variable domain reads DSGVTQTPKHLITATGQRVTLRCSPRSGDLSVYWYQQSLDQGLQFLIQYYNGEERAKGNILERFSAQQFPDLHSELNLSSLELGDSALYFCASTPAGLAARIGQYFGPGTRLTVL.

The chain is built from TRBV15 and TRBJ1-3; 9 nucleotides match TRBD1. The ends lost 2 bases at V and 4 bases at J; junction bases unmatched: 3. In germline, CDR1 is LNHNV, CDR2 YYDKDF (reference sequence). There are 15 residues in the CDR3. This chain's CDR3 is CATSRMGTGGNTIYF. The CDR3 DNA sequence: TGTGCCACCAGCAGAATGGGGACAGGGGGAAACACCATATATTTT.

The genes are TRBV5-1 and TRBJ2-7; TRBD1 aligns across 9 bases. This CDR3 is 14 amino acids long. V was pared by 2 bases and J by 6 bases, with 6 bases of the junction left unmatched. Germline V gene lookup returns CDR1 SGHRS and CDR2 YFSETQ. The CDR3 region is CASSFLQGASEQYF. The CDR3 nucleotides read TGCGCCAGCAGCTTTCTACAGGGGGCAAGCGAGCAGTACTTC.